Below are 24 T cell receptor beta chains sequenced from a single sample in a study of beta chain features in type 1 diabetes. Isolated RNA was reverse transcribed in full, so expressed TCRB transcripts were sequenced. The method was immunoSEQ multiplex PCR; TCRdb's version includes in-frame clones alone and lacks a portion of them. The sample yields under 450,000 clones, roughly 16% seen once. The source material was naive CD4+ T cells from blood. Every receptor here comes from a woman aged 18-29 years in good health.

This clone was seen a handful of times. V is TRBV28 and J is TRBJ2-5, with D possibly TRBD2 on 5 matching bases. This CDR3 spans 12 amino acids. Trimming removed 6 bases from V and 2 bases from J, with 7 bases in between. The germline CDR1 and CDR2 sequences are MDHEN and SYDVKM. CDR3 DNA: TGTGCCAGCAGGGGAGTACAAGAGACCCAGTACTTC. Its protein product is CASRGVQETQYF.

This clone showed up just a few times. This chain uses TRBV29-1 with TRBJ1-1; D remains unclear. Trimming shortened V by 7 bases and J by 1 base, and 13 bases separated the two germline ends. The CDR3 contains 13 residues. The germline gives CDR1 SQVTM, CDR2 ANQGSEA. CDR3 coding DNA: TGCAGCGCCCAGTTAGACACGAACACTGAAGCTTTCTTT. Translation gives CSAQLDTNTEAFF.

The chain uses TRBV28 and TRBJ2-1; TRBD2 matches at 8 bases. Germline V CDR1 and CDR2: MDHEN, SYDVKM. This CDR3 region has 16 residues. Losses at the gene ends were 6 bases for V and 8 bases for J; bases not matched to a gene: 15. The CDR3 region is CASSRLASGSLDEQFF. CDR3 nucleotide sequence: TGTGCCAGCAGCCGTCTCGCGAGCGGGAGTTTAGATGAGCAGTTCTTC.

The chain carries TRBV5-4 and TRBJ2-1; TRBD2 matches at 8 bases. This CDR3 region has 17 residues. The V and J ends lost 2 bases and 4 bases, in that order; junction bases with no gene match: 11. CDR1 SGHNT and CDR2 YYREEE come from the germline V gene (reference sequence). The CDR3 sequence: CASSLSSGLGIYNEQFF. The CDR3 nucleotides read TGTGCCAGCAGCTTATCTAGCGGGTTGGGGATTTACAATGAGCAGTTCTTC.

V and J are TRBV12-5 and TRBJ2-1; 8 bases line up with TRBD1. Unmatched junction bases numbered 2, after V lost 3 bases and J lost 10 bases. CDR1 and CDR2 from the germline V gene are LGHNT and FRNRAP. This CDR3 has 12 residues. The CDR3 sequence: CASGFPGGEQFF. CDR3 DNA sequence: TGTGCTAGTGGTTTTCCAGGGGGCGAGCAGTTCTTC.

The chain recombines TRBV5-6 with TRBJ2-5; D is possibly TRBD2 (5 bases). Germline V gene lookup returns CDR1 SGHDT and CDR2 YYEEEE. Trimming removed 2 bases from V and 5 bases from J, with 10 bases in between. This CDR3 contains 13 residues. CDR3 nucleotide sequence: TGTGCCAGCAGCTTACTCAGAGGGGAGACCCAGTACTTC. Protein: CASSLLRGETQYF.

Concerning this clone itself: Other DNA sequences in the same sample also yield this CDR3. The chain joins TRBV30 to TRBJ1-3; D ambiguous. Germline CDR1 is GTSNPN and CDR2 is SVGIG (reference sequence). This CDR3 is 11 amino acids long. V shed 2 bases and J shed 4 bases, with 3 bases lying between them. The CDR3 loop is CAWSLGNTIYF. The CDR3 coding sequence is TGTGCCTGGAGTCTCGGAAACACCATATATTTT.

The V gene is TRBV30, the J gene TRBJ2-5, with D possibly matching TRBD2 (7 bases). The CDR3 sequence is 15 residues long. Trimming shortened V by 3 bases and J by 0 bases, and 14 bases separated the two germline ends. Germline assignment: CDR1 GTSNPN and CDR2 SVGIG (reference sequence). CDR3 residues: CAWRGWGGYQETQYF. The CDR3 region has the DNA TGTGCCTGGAGGGGGTGGGGGGGCTACCAAGAGACCCAGTACTTC.

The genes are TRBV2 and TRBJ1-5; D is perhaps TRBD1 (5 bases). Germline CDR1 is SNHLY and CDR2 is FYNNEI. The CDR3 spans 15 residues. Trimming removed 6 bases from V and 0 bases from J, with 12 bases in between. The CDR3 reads CASSSEGVSNQPQHF. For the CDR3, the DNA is TGTGCCAGCAGCTCTGAAGGGGTTAGCAATCAGCCCCAGCATTTT.

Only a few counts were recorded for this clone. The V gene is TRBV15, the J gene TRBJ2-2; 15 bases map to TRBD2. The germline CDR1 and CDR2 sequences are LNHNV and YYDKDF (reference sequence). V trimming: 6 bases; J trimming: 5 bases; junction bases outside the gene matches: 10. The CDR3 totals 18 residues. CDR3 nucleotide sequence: TGTGCCACCAGTAGCGGACTAGCGGGAGGGCCGAGGACCGGGGAGCTGTTTTTT. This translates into CATSSGLAGGPRTGELFF.

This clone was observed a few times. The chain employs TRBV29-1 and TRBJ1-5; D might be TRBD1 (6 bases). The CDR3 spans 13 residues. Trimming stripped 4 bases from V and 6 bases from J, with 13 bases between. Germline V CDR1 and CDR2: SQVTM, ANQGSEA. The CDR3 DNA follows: TGCAGCGTTGTGGAAGGGGGTGGTCAGCCCCAGCATTTT. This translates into CSVVEGGGQPQHF.

The CDR3 loop is CASSAGGTVYSNQPQHF. The CDR3, as DNA: TGTGCCAGCAGTGCCGGCGGGACAGTGTATAGCAATCAGCCCCAGCATTTT. The chain is built from TRBV6-1 and TRBJ1-5; 7 positions agree with TRBD1. Losses at the gene ends were 4 bases for V and 0 bases for J; bases not matched to a gene: 9. Germline CDR1 is MNHNS and CDR2 is SASEGT. The CDR3 is made up of 17 amino acids.

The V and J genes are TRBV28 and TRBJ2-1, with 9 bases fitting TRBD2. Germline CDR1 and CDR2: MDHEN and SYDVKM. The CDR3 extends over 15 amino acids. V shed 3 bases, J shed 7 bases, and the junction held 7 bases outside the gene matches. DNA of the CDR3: TGTGCCAGCAGTTTCCTTAGCGGGGGTAAGAATGAGCAGTTCTTC. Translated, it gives CASSFLSGGKNEQFF.

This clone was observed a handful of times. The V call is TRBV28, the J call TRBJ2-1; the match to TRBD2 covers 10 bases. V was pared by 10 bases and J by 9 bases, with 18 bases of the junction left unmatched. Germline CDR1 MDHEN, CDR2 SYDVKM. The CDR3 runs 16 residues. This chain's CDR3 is CATNVWASGSQSEQFF. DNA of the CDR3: TGTGCCACCAACGTGTGGGCTAGCGGGAGCCAGAGTGAGCAGTTCTTC.

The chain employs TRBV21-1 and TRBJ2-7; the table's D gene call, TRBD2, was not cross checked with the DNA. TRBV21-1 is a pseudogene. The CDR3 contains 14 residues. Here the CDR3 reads CASSKRGFRYEQYF. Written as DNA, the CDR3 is TGTGCCAGCAGCAAACGGGGGTTCCGCTACGAGCAGTACTTC.

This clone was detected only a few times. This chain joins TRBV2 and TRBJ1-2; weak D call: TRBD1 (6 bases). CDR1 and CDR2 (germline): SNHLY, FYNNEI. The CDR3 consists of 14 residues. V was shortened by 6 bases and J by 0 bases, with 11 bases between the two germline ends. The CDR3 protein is CASRAGETNYGYTF. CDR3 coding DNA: TGTGCCAGCAGGGCAGGGGAAACTAACTATGGCTACACCTTC.

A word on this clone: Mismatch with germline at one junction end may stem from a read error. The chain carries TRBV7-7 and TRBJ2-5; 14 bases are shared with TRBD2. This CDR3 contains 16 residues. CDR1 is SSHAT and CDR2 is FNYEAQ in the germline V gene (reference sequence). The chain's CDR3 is CASSPGLAGGQETQYF. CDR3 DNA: TGTGCTAGCAGCCCAGGACTAGCGGGAGGACAAGAGACCCAGTACTTC.

The CDR3 spells CASSYLPTGHEQFF. CDR3 bases: TGTGCCAGCAGTTATCTGCCGACAGGGCATGAGCAGTTCTTC. V and J are TRBV27 and TRBJ2-1; 7 positions match TRBD1. Germline CDR1 and CDR2: MNHEY and SMNVEV (reference sequence). Losses at the gene ends were 4 bases for V and 8 bases for J; bases not matched to a gene: 8. The CDR3 runs 14 residues.

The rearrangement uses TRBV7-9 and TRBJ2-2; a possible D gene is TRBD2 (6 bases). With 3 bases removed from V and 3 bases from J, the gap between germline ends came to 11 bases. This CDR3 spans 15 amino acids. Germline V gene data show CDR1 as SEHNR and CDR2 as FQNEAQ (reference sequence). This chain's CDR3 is CASSLEWRDTGELFF. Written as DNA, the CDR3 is TGTGCCAGCAGCTTGGAGTGGAGGGACACCGGGGAGCTGTTTTTT.

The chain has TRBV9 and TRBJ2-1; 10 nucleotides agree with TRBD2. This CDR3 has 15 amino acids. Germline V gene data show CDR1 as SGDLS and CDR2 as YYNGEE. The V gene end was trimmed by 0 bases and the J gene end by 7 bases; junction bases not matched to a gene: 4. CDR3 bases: TGTGCCAGCAGCGTAGAACTAGCGGGAATAAATGAGCAGTTCTTC. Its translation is CASSVELAGINEQFF.

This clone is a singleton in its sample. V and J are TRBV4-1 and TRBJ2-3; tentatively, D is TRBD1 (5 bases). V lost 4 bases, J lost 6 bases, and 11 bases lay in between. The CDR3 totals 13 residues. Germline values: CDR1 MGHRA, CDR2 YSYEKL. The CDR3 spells CASSPRRGDTQYF. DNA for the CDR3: TGCGCCAGCAGCCCTCGAAGGGGTGATACGCAGTATTTT.

CDR3 protein: CASSYRSGAGANVLTF. CDR3 sequence (DNA): TGTGCCAGCAGTTATCGCTCGGGGGCTGGGGCCAACGTCCTGACTTTC. V usage is TRBV27 and J usage is TRBJ2-6, with a weak D call TRBD2 (6 bases). V was trimmed by 4 bases and J by 2 bases, leaving 12 bases between them. CDR3 size: 16 residues. The germline V gene has CDR1 MNHEY and CDR2 SMNVEV (reference sequence). Full variable domain (rest looked up from reference TRBV27 and TRBJ2-6): EAQVTQNPRYLITVTGKKLTVTCSQNMNHEYMSWYRQDPGLGLRQIYYSMNVEVTDKGDVPEGYKVSRKEKRNFPLILESPSPNQTSLYFCASSYRSGAGANVLTFGAGSRLTVL.

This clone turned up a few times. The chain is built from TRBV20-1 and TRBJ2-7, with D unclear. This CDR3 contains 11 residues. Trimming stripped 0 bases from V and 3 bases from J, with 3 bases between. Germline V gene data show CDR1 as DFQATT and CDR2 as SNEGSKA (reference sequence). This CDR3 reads CSARDIYEQYF. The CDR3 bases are TGCAGTGCTAGAGATATCTACGAGCAGTACTTC.

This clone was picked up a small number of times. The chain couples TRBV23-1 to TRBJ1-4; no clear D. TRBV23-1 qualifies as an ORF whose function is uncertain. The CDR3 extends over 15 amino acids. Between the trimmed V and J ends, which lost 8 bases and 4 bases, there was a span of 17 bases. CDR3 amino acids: CASASNPRVNEKLFF. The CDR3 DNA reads TGCGCCAGCGCCTCCAACCCTAGAGTTAATGAAAAACTGTTTTTT.